The clone carrying this T cell receptor (beta chain) was seen just once. The CDR3 does not close with the conserved phenylalanine or tryptophan, likely indicating a read error. Because the CDR3's place on the DNA is in doubt, the DNA is left out and the CDR3 is given as listed by TCRdb. Authors' methods: From reference gene primer amplification, estimates of nucleated cell counts were derived. Repertoires were generated with immunoSEQ multiplex PCR, while TCRdb's copy carries only in-frame clones and drops some. The DNA was the basis for D and trimming; V, J and clone size are from that table. The data contain hundreds of thousands of clones, 83% of them singletons. This specimen comes from a study of blood T cell repertoires in COVID-19. Looking at the study overall: Whether acute or convalescent, the COVID-19 samples came from the United States, Italy and Spain. PBMCs, B-cell-depleted T cells, or T cells were the source of the cDNA or gDNA that made up the material.

Inclusive of both ends, the CDR3 amounts to 8 amino acids. CDR1 MDHEN and CDR2 SYDVKM come from the germline V gene. In terms of age and location, participants ranged from roughly 18 to 90 years and lived in under 30 US areas. This sequence joins TRBV28 and TRBJ1-1. Sequencing was done on a sample of PBMCs or T cells enriched from blood (not recorded which). This sequence originates from a woman in her forties or fifties who had been exposed to COVID-19. The CDR3 sequence: CASSLMRL.